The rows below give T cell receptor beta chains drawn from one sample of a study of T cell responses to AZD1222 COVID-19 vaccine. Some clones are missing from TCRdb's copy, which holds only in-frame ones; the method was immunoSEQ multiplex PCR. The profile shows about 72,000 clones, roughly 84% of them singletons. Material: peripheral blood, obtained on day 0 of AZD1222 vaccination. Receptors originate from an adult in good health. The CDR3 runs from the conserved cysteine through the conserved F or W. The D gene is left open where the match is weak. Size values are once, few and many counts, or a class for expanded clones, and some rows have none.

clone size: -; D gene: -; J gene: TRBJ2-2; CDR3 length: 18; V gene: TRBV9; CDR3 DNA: TGTGCCAGCAGCTCAGGGCTGGGGCGGTTCGCGAACACCGGGGAGCTGTTTTTT; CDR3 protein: CASSSGLGRFANTGELFF
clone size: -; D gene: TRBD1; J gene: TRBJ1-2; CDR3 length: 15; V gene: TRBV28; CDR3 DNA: TGTGCCAGCAGAGGGACAGGGAGAACAAGGGGGGGCTACACCTTC; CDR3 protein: CASRGTGRTRGGYTF
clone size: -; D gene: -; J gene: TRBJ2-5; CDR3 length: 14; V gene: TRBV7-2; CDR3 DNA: TGTGCCAGCATTGCGCCGGGGTGGTGGGAGACCCAGTACTTC; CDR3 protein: CASIAPGWWETQYF
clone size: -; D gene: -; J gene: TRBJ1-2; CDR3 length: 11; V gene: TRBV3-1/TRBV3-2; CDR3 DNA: TGTGCCAGCAGCGGGGGTGGGGGCTACACCTTC; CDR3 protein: CASSGGGGYTF
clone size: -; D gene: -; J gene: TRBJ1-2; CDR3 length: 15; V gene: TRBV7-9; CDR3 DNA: TGTGCCAGCAGCTTAGCGACAGCAAAACTTTATGGCTACACCTTC; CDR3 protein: CASSLATAKLYGYTF
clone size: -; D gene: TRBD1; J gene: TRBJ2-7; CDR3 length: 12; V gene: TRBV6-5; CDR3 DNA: TGTGCCAGCAGTTCGACAGGGGACGAGCAGTACTTC; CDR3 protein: CASSSTGDEQYF
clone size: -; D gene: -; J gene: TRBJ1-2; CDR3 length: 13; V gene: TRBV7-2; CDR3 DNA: TGTGCCAGCAGCTTCGGGAGTTCGGACGGCTACACCTTC; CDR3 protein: CASSFGSSDGYTF
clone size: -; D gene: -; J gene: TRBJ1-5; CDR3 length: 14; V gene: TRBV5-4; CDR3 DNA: TGTGCCAGCAGCCCCCCTCGCGACAGGCAGCCCCAGCATTTT; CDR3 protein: CASSPPRDRQPQHF
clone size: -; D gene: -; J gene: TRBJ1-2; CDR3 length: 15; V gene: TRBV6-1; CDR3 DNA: TGTGCCAGCAGTGAGGATTTCAGGGTGTTCTATGGCTACACCTTC; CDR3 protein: CASSEDFRVFYGYTF
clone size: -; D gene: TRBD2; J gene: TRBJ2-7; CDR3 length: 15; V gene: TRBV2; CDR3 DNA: TGTGCCAGCAGTGACGGGAGGTGGGGGGACTACGAGCAGTACTTC; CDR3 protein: CASSDGRWGDYEQYF
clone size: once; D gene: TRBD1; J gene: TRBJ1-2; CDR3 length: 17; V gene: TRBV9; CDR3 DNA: TGTGCCAGCAGCATCCGCTCCTCGGGACAGGGAGCAGATGGCTACACCTTC; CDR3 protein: CASSIRSSGQGADGYTF
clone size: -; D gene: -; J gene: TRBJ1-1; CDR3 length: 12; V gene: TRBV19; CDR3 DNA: TGTGCCAGTAGTATTGGGGGAGCTGAAGCTTTCTTT; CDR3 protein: CASSIGGAEAFF
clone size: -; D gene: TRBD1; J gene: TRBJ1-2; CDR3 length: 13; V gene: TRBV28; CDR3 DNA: TGTGCCAGCAGTGTAGGGACAGACTATGGCTACACCTTC; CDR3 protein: CASSVGTDYGYTF
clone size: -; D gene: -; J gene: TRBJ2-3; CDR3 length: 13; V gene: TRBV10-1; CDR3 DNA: TGCGCCAGCAGTGATCCTAGCACAGATACGCAGTATTTT; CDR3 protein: CASSDPSTDTQYF
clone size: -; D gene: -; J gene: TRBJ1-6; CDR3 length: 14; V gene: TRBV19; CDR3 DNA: TGTGCCAGTAGTATACGGCAGGGGAATTCACCCCTCCACTTT; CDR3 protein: CASSIRQGNSPLHF
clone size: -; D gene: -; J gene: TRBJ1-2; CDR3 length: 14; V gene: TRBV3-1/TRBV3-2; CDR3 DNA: TGTGCCAGCAGCCAAGGCGGCGGACTCTATGGCTACACCTTC; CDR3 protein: CASSQGGGLYGYTF
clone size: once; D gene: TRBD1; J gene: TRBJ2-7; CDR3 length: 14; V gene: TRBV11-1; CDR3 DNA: TGTGCCAGCAGCCCCCGGGACAGGGACCACGAGCAGTACTTC; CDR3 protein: CASSPRDRDHEQYF
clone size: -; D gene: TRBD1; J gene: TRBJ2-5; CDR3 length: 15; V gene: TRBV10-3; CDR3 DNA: TGTGCCATCAGTTCCGGGACAGGGGTCCAAGAGACCCAGTACTTC; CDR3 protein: CAISSGTGVQETQYF
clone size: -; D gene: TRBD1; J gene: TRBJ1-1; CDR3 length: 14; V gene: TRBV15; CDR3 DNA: TGTGCCACCAGCAGAGATCGAACAGGGGATGAAGCTTTCTTT; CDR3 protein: CATSRDRTGDEAFF
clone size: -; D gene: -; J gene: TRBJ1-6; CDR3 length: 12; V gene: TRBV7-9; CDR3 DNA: TGTGCCAGCAGCTACAGTAATTCACCCCTCCACTTT; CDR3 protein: CASSYSNSPLHF
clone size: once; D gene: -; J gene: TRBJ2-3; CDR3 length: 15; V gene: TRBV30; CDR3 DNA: TGTGCCTGGAGTGTAGCGTGGGGGACCACAGATACGCAGTATTTT; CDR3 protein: CAWSVAWGTTDTQYF
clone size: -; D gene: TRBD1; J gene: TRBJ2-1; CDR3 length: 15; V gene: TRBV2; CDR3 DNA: TGTGCCAGCAGTGCAGGGACAGGGGAGAGGAATGAGCAGTTCTTC; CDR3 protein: CASSAGTGERNEQFF
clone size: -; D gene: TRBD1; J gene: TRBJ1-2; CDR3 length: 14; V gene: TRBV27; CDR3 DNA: TGTGCCAGCAGGCGGGACAGGGGCAACTATGGCTACACCTTC; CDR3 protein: CASRRDRGNYGYTF
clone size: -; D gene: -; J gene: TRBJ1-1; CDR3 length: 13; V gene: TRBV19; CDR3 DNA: TGTGCCAGTAGTATCAGCGCTAACACTGAAGCTTTCTTT; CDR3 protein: CASSISANTEAFF
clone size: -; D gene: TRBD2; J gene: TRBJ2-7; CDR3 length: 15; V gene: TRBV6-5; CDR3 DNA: TGTGCCAGCAGTTACCCCTTAGCGGGGCCCTACGAGCAGTACTTC; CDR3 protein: CASSYPLAGPYEQYF
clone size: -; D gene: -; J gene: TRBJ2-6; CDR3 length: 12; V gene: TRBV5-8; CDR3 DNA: TGTGCCAGCAGCTTCAGTGGCAACGTCCTGACTTTC; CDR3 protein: CASSFSGNVLTF
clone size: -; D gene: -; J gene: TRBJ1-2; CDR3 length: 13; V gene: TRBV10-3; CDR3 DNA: TGTGCCATCAGTACTGTCACTTGGGATGGCTACACCTTC; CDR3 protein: CAISTVTWDGYTF
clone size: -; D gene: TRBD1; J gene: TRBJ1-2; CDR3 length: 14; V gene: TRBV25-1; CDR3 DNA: TGTGCCAGCAGTAGGACAGGGGGGAGCTATGGCTACACCTTC; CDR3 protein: CASSRTGGSYGYTF
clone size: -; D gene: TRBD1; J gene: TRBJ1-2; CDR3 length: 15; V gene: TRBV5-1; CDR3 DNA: TGCGCCAGCAGCAAGGGACCTGACAGGGAGGATGGCTACACCTTC; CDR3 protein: CASSKGPDREDGYTF
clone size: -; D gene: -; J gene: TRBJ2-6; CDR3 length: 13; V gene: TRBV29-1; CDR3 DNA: TGCAGCGTTGAAGTTTCTGGGGCCAACGTCCTGACTTTC; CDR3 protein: CSVEVSGANVLTF
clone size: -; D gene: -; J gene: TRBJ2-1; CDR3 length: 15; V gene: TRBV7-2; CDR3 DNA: TGTGCCAGCAGCTTAGTTGCTAGCTCCTACAATGAGCAGTTCTTC; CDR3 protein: CASSLVASSYNEQFF
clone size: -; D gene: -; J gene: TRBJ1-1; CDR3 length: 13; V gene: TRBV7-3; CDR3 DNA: TGTGCCAGCAGCGCCCAGGTGAACACTGAAGCTTTCTTT; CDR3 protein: CASSAQVNTEAFF
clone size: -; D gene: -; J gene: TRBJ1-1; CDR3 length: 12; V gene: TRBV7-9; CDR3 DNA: TGTGCCAGCTACCCCCCAGGCCGTGAAGCTTTCTTT; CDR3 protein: CASYPPGREAFF
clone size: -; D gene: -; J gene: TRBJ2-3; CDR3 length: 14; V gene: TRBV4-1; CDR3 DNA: TGCGCCAGCAGCCAAGATACAGGTACGGATACGCAGTATTTT; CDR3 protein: CASSQDTGTDTQYF
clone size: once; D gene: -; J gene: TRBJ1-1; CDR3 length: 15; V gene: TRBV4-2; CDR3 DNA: TGTGCCAGCAGCCAGGAGCCAGGGGTTCTCACTGAAGCTTTCTTT; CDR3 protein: CASSQEPGVLTEAFF
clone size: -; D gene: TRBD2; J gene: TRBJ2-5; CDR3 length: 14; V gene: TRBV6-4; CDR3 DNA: TGTGCCAGCAGTGACTCGGGGGGGAAGGAGACCCAGTACTTC; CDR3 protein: CASSDSGGKETQYF
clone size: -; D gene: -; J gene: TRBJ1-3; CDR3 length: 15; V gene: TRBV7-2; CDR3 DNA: TGTGCCAGCAGCCCGATAGGGAACTCTGGAAACACCATATATTTT; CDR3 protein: CASSPIGNSGNTIYF
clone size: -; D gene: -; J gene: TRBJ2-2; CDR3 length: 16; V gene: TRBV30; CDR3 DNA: TGTGCCTACCTGGGAGGGACAGAATTAGTCACCGGGGAGCTGTTTTTT; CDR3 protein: CAYLGGTELVTGELFF
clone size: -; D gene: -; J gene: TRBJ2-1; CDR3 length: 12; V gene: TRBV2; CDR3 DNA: TGTGCCACCTCTAGCACACCCAATGAGCAGTTCTTC; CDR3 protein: CATSSTPNEQFF
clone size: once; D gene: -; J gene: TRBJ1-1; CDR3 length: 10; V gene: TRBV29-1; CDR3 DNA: TGCAGCGTTGCGAACACTGAAGCTTTCTTT; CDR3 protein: CSVANTEAFF
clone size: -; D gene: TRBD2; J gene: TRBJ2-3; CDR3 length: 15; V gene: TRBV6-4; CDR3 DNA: TGTGCCGGCAGCAACAGTAGCGGGGGGGCAGATACGCAGTATTTT; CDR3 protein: CAGSNSSGGADTQYF
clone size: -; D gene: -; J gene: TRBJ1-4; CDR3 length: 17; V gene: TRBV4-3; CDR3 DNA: TGCGCCAGCAGCCTCCTTCCTCGGGGGAGCGGTAATGAAAAACTGTTTTTT; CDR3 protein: CASSLLPRGSGNEKLFF
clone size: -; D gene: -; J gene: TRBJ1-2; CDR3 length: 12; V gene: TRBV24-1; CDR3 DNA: TGTGCCACCAGTGGGCCGGGTTCCGGCTACACCTTC; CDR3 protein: CATSGPGSGYTF
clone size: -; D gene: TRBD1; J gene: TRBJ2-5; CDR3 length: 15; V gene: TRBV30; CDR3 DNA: TGTGCCTGGAGTAAGACAGGGGGGAATCAAGAGACCCAGTACTTC; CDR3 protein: CAWSKTGGNQETQYF
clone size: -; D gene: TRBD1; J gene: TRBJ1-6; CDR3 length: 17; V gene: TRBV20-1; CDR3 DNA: TGCAGTGCTAGTCCCCACCTATTCGGGACAGGGGTATCACCCCTCCACTTT; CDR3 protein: CSASPHLFGTGVSPLHF
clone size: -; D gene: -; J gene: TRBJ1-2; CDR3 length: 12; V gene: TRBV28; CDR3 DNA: TGTGCCAGCAGTTTGACAGCCTATGGCTACACCTTC; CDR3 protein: CASSLTAYGYTF
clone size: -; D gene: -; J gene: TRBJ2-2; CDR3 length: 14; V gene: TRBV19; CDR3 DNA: TGTGCCAGTAGACTCGACACGGGCACCGGGGAGCTGTTTTTT; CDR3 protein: CASRLDTGTGELFF
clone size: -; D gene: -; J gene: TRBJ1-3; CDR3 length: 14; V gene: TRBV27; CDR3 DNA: TGTGCCAGCAGTTTAGTGGGGGGGGACAACACCATATATTTT; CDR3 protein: CASSLVGGDNTIYF
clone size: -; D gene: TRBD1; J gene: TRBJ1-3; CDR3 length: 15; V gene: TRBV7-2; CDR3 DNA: TGTGCCAGCAGCTTAGTTTCAGGGGGAGGGAACACCATATATTTT; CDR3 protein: CASSLVSGGGNTIYF
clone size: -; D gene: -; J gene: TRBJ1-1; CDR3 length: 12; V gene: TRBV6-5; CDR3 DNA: TGTGCCACATCGACAGACAACACTGAAGCTTTCTTT; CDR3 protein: CATSTDNTEAFF
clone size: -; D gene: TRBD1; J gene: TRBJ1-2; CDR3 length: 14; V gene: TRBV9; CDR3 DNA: TGTGCCAGCAGCGAGTTCACAGGGGACTATGGCTACACCTTC; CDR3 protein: CASSEFTGDYGYTF
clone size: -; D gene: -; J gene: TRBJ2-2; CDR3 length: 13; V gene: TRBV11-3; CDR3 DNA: TGTGCCAGCAGCTTGGAGGACACCGGGGAGCTGTTTTTT; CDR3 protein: CASSLEDTGELFF
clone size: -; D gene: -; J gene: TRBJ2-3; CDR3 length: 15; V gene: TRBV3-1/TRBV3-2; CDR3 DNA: TGTGCCAGCAGCCATCTGGGCTGGGGCACAGATACGCAGTATTTT; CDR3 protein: CASSHLGWGTDTQYF
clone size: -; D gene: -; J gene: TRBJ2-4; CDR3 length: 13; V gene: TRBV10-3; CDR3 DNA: TGTGCCACCAGACAGGTGGAAGAAGGCATTCAGTACTTC; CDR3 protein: CATRQVEEGIQYF
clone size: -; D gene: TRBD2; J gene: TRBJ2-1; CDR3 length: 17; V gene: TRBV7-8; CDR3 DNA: TGTGCCAGCAGCCCTAGAGATGCTAGCGGGGGCTACAATGAGCAGTTCTTC; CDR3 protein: CASSPRDASGGYNEQFF
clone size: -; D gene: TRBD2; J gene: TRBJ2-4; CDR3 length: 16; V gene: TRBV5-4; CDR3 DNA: TGTGCCAGCAGATTAACACTAGCGTCCGCCAAAAACATTCAGTACTTC; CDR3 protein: CASRLTLASAKNIQYF
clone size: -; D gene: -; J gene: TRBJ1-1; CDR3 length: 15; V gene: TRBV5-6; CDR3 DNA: TGTGCCAGCAGCCATAGGGACAACTCGAACACTGAAGCTTTCTTT; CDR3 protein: CASSHRDNSNTEAFF
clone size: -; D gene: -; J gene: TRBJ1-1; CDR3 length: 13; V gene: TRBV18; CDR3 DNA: TGTGCCAGCTCACCAGTAGGGGACACTGAAGCTTTCTTT; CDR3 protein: CASSPVGDTEAFF
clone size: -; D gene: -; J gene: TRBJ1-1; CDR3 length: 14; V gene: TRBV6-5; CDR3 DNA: TGTGCCAGCACAAACCTCGACCAAAGCACTGAAGCTTTCTTT; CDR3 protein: CASTNLDQSTEAFF
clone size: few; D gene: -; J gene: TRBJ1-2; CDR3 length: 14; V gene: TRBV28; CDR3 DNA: TGTGCCAGCAGCCCCCCAGATAAGTACTATGGCTACACCTTC; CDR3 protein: CASSPPDKYYGYTF